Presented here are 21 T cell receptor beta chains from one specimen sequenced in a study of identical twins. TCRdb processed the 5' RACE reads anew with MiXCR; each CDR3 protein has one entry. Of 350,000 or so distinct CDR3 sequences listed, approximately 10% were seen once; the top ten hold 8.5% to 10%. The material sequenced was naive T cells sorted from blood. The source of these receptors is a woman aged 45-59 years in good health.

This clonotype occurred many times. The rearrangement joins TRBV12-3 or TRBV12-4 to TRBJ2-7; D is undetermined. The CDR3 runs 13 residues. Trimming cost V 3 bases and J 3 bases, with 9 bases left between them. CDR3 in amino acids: CASSLGSFYEQYF. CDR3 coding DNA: TGTGCCAGCAGTTTGGGCAGTTTCTACGAGCAGTACTTC.

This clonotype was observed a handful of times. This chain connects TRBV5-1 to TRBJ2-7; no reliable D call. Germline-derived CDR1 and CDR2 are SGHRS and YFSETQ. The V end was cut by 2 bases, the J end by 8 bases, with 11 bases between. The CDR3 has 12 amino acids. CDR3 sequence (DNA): TGCGCCAGCAGCTTCGACTGGGGTAAGCAGTACTTC. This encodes CASSFDWGKQYF.

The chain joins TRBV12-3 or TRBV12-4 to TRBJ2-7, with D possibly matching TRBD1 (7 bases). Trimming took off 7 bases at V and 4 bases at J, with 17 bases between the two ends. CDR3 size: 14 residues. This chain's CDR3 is CASIRTGGGYEQYF. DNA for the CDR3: TGTGCCAGCATCAGGACAGGAGGAGGGTACGAGCAGTACTTC.

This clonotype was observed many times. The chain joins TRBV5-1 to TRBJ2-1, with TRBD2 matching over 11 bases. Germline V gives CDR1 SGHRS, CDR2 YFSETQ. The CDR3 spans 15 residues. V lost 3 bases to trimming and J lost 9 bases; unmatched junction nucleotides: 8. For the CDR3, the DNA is TGCGCCAGCAGCTCAGTAGCGGGAGGGCCACGTGAGCAGTTCTTC. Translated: CASSSVAGGPREQFF.

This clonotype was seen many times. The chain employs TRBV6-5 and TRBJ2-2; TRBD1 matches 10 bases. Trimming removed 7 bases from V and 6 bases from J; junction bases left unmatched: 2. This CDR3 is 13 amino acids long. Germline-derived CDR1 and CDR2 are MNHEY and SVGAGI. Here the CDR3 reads CASTGTGAGELFF. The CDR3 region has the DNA TGTGCCAGCACCGGGACAGGGGCCGGGGAGCTGTTTTTT.

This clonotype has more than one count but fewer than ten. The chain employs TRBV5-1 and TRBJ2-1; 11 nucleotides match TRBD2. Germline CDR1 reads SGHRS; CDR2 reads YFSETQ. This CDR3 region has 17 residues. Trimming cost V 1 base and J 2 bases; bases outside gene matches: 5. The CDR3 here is CASSLNSGRVPYNEQFF. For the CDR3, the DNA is TGCGCCAGCAGCTTGAATAGCGGGAGGGTCCCCTACAATGAGCAGTTCTTC.

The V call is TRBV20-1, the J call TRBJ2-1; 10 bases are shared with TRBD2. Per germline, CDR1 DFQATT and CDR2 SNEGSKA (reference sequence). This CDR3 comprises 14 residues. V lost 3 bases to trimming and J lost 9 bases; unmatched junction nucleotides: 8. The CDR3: CSARRTSGNSEQFF. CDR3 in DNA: TGCAGTGCTAGGCGGACTAGCGGAAACAGTGAGCAGTTCTTC.

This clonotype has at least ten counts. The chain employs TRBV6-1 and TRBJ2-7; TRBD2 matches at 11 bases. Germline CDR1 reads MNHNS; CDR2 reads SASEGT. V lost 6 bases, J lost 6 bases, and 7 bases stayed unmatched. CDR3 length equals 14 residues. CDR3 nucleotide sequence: TGTGCCAGCAGCCCTCTAGCGGGGGGCGGCGAGCAGTACTTC. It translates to CASSPLAGGGEQYF.

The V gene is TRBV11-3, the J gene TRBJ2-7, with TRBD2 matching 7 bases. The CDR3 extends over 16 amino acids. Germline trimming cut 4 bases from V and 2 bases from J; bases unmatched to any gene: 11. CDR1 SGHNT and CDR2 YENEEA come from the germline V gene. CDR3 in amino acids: CASSSPNTGLPYEQYV. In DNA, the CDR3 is TGTGCCAGCAGCTCCCCAAATACGGGACTACCCTACGAGCAGTACGTC.

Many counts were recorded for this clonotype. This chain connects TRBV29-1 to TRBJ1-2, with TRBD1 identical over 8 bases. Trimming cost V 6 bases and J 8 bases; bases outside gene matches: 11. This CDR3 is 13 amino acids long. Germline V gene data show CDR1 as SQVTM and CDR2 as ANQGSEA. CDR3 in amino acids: CSVKQTGVEGYTF. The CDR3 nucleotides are TGCAGCGTAAAACAGACAGGGGTGGAAGGCTACACCTTC.

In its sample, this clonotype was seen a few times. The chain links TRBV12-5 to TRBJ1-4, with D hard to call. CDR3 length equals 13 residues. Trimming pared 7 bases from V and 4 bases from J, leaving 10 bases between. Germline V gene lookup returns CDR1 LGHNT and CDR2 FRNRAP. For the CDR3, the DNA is TGTGCTAGTGCTATACACCGTAATGAAAAACTGTTTTTT. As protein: CASAIHRNEKLFF.

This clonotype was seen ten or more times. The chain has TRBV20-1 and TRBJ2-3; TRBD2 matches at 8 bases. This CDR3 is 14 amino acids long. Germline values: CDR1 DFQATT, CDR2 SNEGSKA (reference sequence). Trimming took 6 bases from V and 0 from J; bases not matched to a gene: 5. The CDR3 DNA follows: TGCAGTGCGCTAATAGCGGGAAGCACAGATACGCAGTATTTT. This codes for CSALIAGSTDTQYF.

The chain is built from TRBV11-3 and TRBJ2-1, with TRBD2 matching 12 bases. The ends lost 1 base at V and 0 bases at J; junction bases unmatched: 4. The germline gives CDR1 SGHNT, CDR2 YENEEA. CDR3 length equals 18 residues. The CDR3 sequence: CASSLGLAGGVSYNEQFF. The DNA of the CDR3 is TGTGCCAGCAGCTTAGGGCTAGCGGGAGGGGTCTCCTACAATGAGCAGTTCTTC.

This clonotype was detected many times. CDR3 sequence: CASSRGGVGTDTQYF. The CDR3, as DNA: TGTGCCAGCAGCCGGGGAGGCGTTGGCACAGATACGCAGTATTTT. This rearrangement joins TRBV3-1 to TRBJ2-3; D perhaps matches TRBD2 (6 bases). From germline, CDR1 is LGHDT and CDR2 YNNKEL (reference sequence). With 4 bases removed from V and 1 base from J, the gap between germline ends came to 12 bases. CDR3 length equals 15 residues.

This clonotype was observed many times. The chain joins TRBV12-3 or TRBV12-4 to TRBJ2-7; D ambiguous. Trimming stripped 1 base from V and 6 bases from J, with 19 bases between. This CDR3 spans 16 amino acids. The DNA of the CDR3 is TGTGCCAGCAGTTTAGGAAACACTCACTTAGTCACCGAGCAGTACTTC. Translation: CASSLGNTHLVTEQYF.

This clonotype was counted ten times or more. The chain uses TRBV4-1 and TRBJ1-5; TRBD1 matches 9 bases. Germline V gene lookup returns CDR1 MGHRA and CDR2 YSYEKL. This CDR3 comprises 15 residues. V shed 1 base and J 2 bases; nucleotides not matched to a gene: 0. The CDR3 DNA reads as TGCGCCAGCAGCCAAGGGGACAGGGGCAATCAGCCCCAGCATTTT. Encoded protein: CASSQGDRGNQPQHF.

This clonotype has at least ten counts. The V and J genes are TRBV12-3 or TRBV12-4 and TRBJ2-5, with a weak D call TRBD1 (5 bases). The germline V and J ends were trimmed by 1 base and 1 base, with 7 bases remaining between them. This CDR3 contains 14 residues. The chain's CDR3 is CASSLGTIQETQYF. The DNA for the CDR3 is TGTGCCAGCAGTTTAGGGACAATCCAAGAGACCCAGTACTTC.

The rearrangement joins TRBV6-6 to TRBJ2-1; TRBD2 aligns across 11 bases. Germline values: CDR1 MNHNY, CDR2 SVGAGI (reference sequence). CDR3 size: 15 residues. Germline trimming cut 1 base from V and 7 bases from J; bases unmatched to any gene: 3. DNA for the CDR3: TGTGCCAGCAGTTACTTGCCTAGCGGGAGGAATGAGCAGTTCTTC. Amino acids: CASSYLPSGRNEQFF.

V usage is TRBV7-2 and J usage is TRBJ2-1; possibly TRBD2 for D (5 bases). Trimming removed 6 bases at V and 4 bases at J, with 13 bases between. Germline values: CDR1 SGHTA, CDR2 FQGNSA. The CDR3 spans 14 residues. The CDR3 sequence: CASSVTGDYNEQFF. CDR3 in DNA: TGTGCCAGCAGTGTAACCGGGGATTACAATGAGCAGTTCTTC.

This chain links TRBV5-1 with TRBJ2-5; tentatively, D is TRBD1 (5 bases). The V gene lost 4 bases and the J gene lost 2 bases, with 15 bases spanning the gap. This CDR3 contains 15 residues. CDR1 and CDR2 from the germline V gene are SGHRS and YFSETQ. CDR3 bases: TGCGCCAGCAGCGGCTCAGGGTTCGTACAAGAGACCCAGTACTTC. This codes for CASSGSGFVQETQYF.

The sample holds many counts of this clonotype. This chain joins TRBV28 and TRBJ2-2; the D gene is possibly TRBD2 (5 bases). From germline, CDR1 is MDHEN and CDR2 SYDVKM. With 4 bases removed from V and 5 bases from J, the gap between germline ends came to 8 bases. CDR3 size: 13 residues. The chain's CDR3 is CASSSTGTGELFF. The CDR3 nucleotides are TGTGCCAGCAGTTCGACGGGGACCGGGGAGCTGTTTTTT.